This T cell receptor beta chain came from a study of Graves' ophthalmopathy and Graves' hyperthyroidism. As concerns this clonotype: Its antigen is currently unknown.

Study results and limitations: Ophthalmopathy versus stable hyperthyroidism: 13-signature model gave 87.88% sensitivity, 65% to 82% specificity. It was with around 67% sensitivity and 72.22% specificity that the model predicted ophthalmopathy progression. Blood repertoires reportedly contained most expanded thyroid clonotypes above 0.001 frequency.

The CDR3 contains 18 residues. CDR1 and CDR2 (germline): MDHEN, SYDVKM. Trimming cost V 3 bases and J 1 base; bases outside gene matches: 12. Researchers took RNA transcripts and amplified TCR beta CDR3 regions from them. RT-PCR was first run with HTBI primers, then multiplex PCR in a second round. TCRdb reprocessed the multiplex PCR reads via MiXCR and lists one record per CDR3 protein. The data show hundreds of thousands of distinct CDR3 sequences, with 20% to 25% seen just once and around 6.9% held by the top ten. The rearrangement joins TRBV28 to TRBJ2-7; 10 positions match TRBD2. Sequencing input: peripheral blood. This TCR came from a woman under 30 with stable Graves' hyperthyroidism. Some clones in this sample may be carry-over from other donors' samples. The CDR3, as DNA: TGTGCCAGCAGTTTGGTTCGACTAGCGGGTTGGGGTTCCTACGAGCAGTACTTC. Its translation: CASSLVRLAGWGSYEQYF.